The T cell receptor beta chain described here comes from a study of cytomegalovirus exposure and HLA in healthy donors. General study results and limits: The later analysis indicated that the majority of CMV-associated TCR beta chains appeared HLA-restricted.

Deletions cut 3 bases from V and 8 bases from J, with 10 bases between. The germline CDR1 and CDR2 sequences are SGHTA and FQGNSA. This CDR3 comprises 12 residues. PCR was performed using 60 Vbeta and 13 Jbeta primers. Some clones are missing from TCRdb's copy, which holds only in-frame ones; the method was immunoSEQ multiplex PCR. Found here are under 250,000 clones, roughly 80% of them singletons; the top ten hold about 6.4%. To note about this clone: Antigen: not known.

This clonotype originated in a man aged 40-49 years in good health and CMV-seropositive. This rearrangement joins TRBV7-2 to TRBJ1-2; D is possibly TRBD1 (6 bases). What was sequenced was PBMCs. As DNA, the CDR3 is TGTGCCAGCAGCTTCGACAGGAGGGGCTACACCTTC. Protein: CASSFDRRGYTF.